A selection of T cell receptor beta chains follows, all from one sample in a study of blood T cell repertoires in COVID-19. Profiled with immunoSEQ multiplex PCR; TCRdb holds only in-frame clones, not every one. This table has about 240,000 clones, around 87% appearing once. The sequenced sample consisted of peripheral blood. The source of these receptors is a man aged 55 to 70 who had recovered from COVID-19. The CDR3 runs from the conserved cysteine through the conserved F or W. The D gene is left open where the match is weak. Only part of the rows carry a size: once, few, many, or a class if the clone is expanded.

J gene	D gene	clone size	V gene	CDR3 protein	CDR3 DNA
TRBJ2-2	NA	NA	TRBV19	CACHPENTGELFF	TGTGCCTGTCACCCAGAGAACACCGGGGAGCTGTTTTTT
TRBJ1-2	NA	NA	TRBV7-9	CASSRGGTIRGYTF	TGTGCCAGCAGCCGCGGGGGGACGATAAGGGGCTACACCTTC
TRBJ1-5	TRBD1	NA	TRBV19	CASSPPGGTGRNQPQHF	TGTGCCAGTAGTCCTCCTGGGGGGACAGGGCGCAATCAGCCCCAGCATTTT
TRBJ2-7	TRBD2	once	TRBV5-1	CASSYSSGGAEEQYF	TGCGCCAGCAGCTATTCTAGCGGGGGGGCTGAAGAGCAGTACTTC
TRBJ2-2	TRBD1	once	TRBV24-1	CATSDRMTGGTGELFF	TGTGCCACCAGTGACCGAATGACAGGGGGCACCGGGGAGCTGTTTTTT
TRBJ1-2	NA	NA	TRBV6-5	CASSREGRVYGYTF	TGTGCCAGCAGTCGGGAGGGACGGGTTTATGGCTACACCTTC
TRBJ2-3	NA	NA	TRBV9	CASSVTTGTDTQYF	TGTGCCAGCAGCGTGACGACGGGAACAGATACGCAGTATTTT
TRBJ2-4	TRBD2	NA	TRBV6-5	CASTSSGLAKNIQYF	TGTGCCAGCACCTCTAGCGGCCTAGCCAAAAACATTCAGTACTTC
TRBJ2-3	TRBD2	NA	TRBV28	CASNILAGEADTQYF	TGTGCCAGCAACATACTAGCGGGGGAGGCAGATACGCAGTATTTT
TRBJ2-5	TRBD2	NA	TRBV19	CASSIKWLAGSEHSETQYF	TGTGCCAGTAGTATTAAATGGCTAGCGGGGTCGGAGCATTCAGAGACCCAGTACTTC
TRBJ2-5	NA	NA	TRBV7-7	CASTLRGEPQETQYF	TGTGCCAGCACCCTACGCGGGGAGCCTCAAGAGACCCAGTACTTC
TRBJ1-1	TRBD1	NA	TRBV30	CAWSLLTGQGPFF	TGTGCCTGGAGTCTTTTAACGGGACAGGGCCCCTTCTTT
TRBJ2-3	TRBD2	NA	TRBV7-9	CASSYIAGGPTDTQYF	TGTGCCAGCAGCTACATAGCGGGGGGGCCGACAGATACGCAGTATTTT
TRBJ1-2	NA	NA	TRBV30	CAWRRLYGYTF	TGTGCCTGGAGGCGACTTTATGGCTACACCTTC
TRBJ1-5	TRBD1	NA	TRBV24-1	CATSDWQGANNQPQHF	TGTGCCACCAGTGATTGGCAGGGGGCAAACAATCAGCCCCAGCATTTT